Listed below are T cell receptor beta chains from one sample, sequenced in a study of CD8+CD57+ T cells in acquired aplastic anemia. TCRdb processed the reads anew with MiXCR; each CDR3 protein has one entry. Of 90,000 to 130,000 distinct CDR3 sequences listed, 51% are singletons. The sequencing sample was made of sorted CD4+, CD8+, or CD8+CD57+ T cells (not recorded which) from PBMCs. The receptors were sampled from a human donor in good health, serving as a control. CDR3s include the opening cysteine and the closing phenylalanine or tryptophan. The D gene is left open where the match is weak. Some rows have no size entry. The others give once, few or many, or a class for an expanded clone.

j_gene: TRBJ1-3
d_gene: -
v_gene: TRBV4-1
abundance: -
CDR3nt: TGCGCCAGCAGCCACACCTGGGGGGGCGGAGAGGACACCATATATTTT
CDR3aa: CASSHTWGGGEDTIYF

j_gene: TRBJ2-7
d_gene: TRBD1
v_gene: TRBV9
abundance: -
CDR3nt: TGTGCCAGCAGCCCCGGGGACAGGGGGCACGAGCAGTACTTC
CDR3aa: CASSPGDRGHEQYF

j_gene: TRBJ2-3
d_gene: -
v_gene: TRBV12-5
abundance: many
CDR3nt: TGTGCTAGTGGGGGGAACCGGGAGAGCACAGATACGCAGTATTTT
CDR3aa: CASGGNRESTDTQYF

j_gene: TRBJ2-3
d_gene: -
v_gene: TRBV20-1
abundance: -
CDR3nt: TGCAGTGCTAGTTTGGGCACAGATACGCAGTATTTT
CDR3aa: CSASLGTDTQYF

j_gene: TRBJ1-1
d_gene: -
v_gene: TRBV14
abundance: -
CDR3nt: TGTGCCAGCAGCCACAACCCCAGCATGAACACTGAAGCTTTCTTT
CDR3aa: CASSHNPSMNTEAFF

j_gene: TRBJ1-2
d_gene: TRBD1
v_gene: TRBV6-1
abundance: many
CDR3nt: TGTGCCAGCAGCCTCACTATGACAGGGATAGACTATGGCTACACCTTC
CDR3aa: CASSLTMTGIDYGYTF

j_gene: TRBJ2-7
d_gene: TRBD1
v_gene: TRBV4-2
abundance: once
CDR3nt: TGTGCCAGCAGCCTGTCGAGAGGACAGGCCACCTACGAGCAGTACTTC
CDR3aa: CASSLSRGQATYEQYF

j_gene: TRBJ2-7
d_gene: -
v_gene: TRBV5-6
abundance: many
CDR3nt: TGTGCCAGCAGCTGGGGGGCGACCTACGAGCAGTACTTC
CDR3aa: CASSWGATYEQYF

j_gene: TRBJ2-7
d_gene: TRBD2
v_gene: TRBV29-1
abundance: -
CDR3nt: TGCAGCGTTGCCCGTACTAGCGGGGGACCCTACGAGCAGTACTTC
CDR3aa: CSVARTSGGPYEQYF

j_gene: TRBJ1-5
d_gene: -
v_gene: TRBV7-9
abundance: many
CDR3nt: TGTGCCAGCAGCCTGACTCAGGATGACAATCAGCCCCAGCATTTT
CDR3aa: CASSLTQDDNQPQHF

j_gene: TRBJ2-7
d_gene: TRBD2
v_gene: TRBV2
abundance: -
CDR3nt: TGTGCCAGCAGTATAGCGGGAGTTGACGAGCAGTACTTC
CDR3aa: CASSIAGVDEQYF

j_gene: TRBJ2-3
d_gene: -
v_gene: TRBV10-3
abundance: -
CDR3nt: TGTGCCATCAGTGGACAGGGCACAGATACGCAGTATTTT
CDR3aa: CAISGQGTDTQYF

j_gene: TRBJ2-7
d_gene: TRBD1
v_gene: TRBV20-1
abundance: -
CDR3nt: TGCAGTCCCACCATTCAGGGGGCGCCTACCTACGAGCAGTACTTC
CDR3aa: CSPTIQGAPTYEQYF

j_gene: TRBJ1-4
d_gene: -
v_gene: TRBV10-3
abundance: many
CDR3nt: TGTGCCATCAGTGACACCTCGGTGGGGAAAAAGGGACTGTTTTTT
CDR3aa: CAISDTSVGKKGLFF

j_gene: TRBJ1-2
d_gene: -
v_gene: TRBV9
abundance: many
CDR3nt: TGTGCCAGCAGCGTATCGCCCGGGACTGTTGGTGGCTACACCTTC
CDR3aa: CASSVSPGTVGGYTF

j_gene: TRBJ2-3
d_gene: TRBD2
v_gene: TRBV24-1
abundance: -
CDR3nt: TGTGCCACCAAAGAAGGACTAGCGGGCACAGATACGCAGTATTTT
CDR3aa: CATKEGLAGTDTQYF

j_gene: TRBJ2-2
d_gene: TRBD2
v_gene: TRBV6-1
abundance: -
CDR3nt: TGTGCCACTCGACTAGCGGAGAACACCGGGGAGCTGTTTTTT
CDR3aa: CATRLAENTGELFF

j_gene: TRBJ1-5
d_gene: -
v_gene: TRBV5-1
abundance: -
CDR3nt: TGCGCCAGCAGCTTGGAGGGGTACAGCAATCAGCCCCAGCATTTT
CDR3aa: CASSLEGYSNQPQHF

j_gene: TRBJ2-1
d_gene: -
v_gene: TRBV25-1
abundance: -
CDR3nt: TGTGCCAGCAGTGGGGGGGGCCTCGACAATGAGCAGTTCTTC
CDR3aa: CASSGGGLDNEQFF

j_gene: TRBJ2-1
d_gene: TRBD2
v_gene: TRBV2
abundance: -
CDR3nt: TGTGCCAGCAGTGAGGCTAGCGGGGTCAATGAGCAGTTCTTC
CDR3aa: CASSEASGVNEQFF